This TCR beta chain is drawn from a study of vaccination effects on CD4 cells after COVID-19. Broader study findings: Cross-reaction with common cold coronaviruses was seen in only 1 of 255 vaccine-induced clones from healthy vaccinees. Late post-vaccination samples showed marked contraction of infection- and vaccine-induced clones.

Here immunoSEQ multiplex PCR was the method, and the copy in TCRdb shows in-frame clones only, minus some. This sample has about 27,000 clones, with around three quarters found just once. Sequencing followed a ViraFEST assay step that expanded antigen-specific CD4+ T cells with viral peptide pools. Following a roughly eleven-day culture, CD4+ T cells were purified. According to the study, vaccine recipients showed no prior SARS-CoV-2 infection and negative nucleocapsid antibodies. Comment on this clone: Its antigen is as yet unknown.

Germline CDR1 reads SGHTA; CDR2 reads FQGNSA. V was shortened by 4 bases and J by 5 bases, with 9 bases between the two germline ends. The CDR3 consists of 13 residues. This TCR came from a human donor who received a COVID-19 vaccine. This chain connects TRBV7-2 to TRBJ2-1, with D uncertain. Material: CD4+ T cells from PBMCs cultured with HCoV-NL63 spike peptides, obtained before COVID-19 vaccination. In nucleotides, the CDR3 is TGTGCCAGCAGCTCTAGGGCCGACAATGAGCAGTTCTTC. Translating it yields CASSSRADNEQFF.